These T cell receptor beta chains were read from a single sample in a study of shared clonotypes between healthy human individuals. Sequencing used immunoSEQ multiplex PCR; TCRdb keeps in-frame clones, though not all of them. The sample lists about 2 million clones, approximately 94% occurring once. The sample taken for sequencing was naive CD8+ T cells sorted from blood. Every receptor here comes from a young man in good health. CDR3s include the opening cysteine and the closing phenylalanine or tryptophan. D genes are given only for firm matches. Only some rows state a clone size, as once, few, many or a class for expanded clones.

>NA|TRBV29-1|TRBJ2-1|14|TRBD1
CSVGGQGAYNEQFF
TGCAGCGTTGGGGGACAGGGGGCATACAATGAGCAGTTCTTC
>NA|TRBV14|TRBJ1-5|12|NA
CASSRGEQPQHF
TGTGCCAGCAGCCGAGGGGAACAGCCCCAGCATTTT
>NA|TRBV4-1|TRBJ1-1|15|NA
CASSQLIQGNTEAFF
TGCGCCAGCAGCCAACTTATACAGGGGAACACTGAAGCTTTCTTT
>NA|TRBV13|TRBJ2-1|17|TRBD2
CASSPPGWERGDNEQFF
TGTGCCAGCAGCCCCCCCGGCTGGGAGCGGGGGGACAATGAGCAGTTCTTC
>NA|TRBV6-5|TRBJ2-7|14|NA
CASSSRGELYEQYF
TGTGCCAGCAGCTCCAGAGGGGAACTTTACGAGCAGTACTTC
>NA|TRBV4-3|TRBJ1-3|14|NA
CASSQDEGLDTIYF
TGCGCCAGCAGCCAAGATGAGGGATTGGACACCATATATTTT
>NA|TRBV27|TRBJ1-4|12|NA
CASSFPGGELFF
TGTGCCAGCAGTTTTCCCGGGGGGGAACTGTTTTTT
>NA|TRBV6-5|TRBJ2-2|16|NA
CASSSFLLKPPGELFF
TGTGCCAGCAGTTCGTTTCTCCTTAAGCCGCCCGGGGAGCTGTTTTTT
>NA|TRBV12-5|TRBJ2-5|16|TRBD2
CASGFGTSDFQETQYF
TGTGCTAGTGGTTTTGGGACTAGCGATTTCCAAGAGACCCAGTACTTC
>NA|TRBV28|TRBJ1-2|15|NA
CASSRTGFGYYGYTF
TGTGCCAGCAGTCGAACAGGATTTGGTTACTATGGCTACACCTTC
>NA|TRBV4-1|TRBJ1-2|14|TRBD1
CASSQRTGGYGYTF
TGCGCCAGCAGCCAGAGGACAGGTGGATATGGCTACACCTTC
>NA|TRBV11-2|TRBJ2-2|15|TRBD1
CASSLATGGFGELFF
TGTGCCAGCAGTCTTGCGACAGGGGGCTTCGGGGAGCTGTTTTTT
>once|TRBV19|TRBJ2-2|14|NA
CASSLLANTGELFF
TGTGCCAGCTCGCTGTTAGCGAACACCGGGGAGCTGTTTTTT
>NA|TRBV4-1|TRBJ2-4|17|NA
CASSHVGDGLAKNIQYF
TGCGCCAGCAGCCATGTGGGGGACGGACTAGCCAAAAACATTCAGTACTTC
>NA|TRBV2|TRBJ2-3|14|TRBD2
CASSDGGSTDTQYF
TGTGCCAGCAGTGACGGGGGGAGCACAGATACGCAGTATTTT
>NA|TRBV9|TRBJ2-3|11|NA
CASSVAGDWDF
TGTGCCAGCAGCGTAGCTGGGGACTGGGATTTT
>NA|TRBV6-1|TRBJ1-1|14|NA
CASSEWTPGTEAFF
TGTGCCAGCAGTGAATGGACGCCGGGGACTGAAGCTTTCTTT
>NA|TRBV28|TRBJ1-1|11|NA
CASSLSAEAFF
TGTGCCAGCAGTTTATCGGCTGAAGCTTTCTTT
>NA|TRBV7-2|TRBJ2-5|14|TRBD2
CASSQLAYQETQYF
TGTGCCAGCAGCCAACTAGCGTACCAAGAGACCCAGTACTTC
>NA|TRBV10-3|TRBJ2-1|15|TRBD2
CAIRGGLAGEIEQFF
TGTGCCATCAGGGGGGGACTAGCGGGAGAGATTGAGCAGTTCTTC
>few|TRBV13|TRBJ2-5|12|NA
CASSLGGKTQYF
TGTGCCAGCAGCTTAGGCGGAAAGACCCAGTACTTC
>NA|TRBV6-5|TRBJ2-5|14|NA
CASSYGPGLETQYF
TGTGCCAGCAGTTATGGGCCTGGTTTGGAGACCCAGTACTTC
>NA|TRBV11-2|TRBJ2-7|13|NA
CASSFGGLYEQYF
TGTGCCAGCAGCTTTGGCGGACTCTACGAGCAGTACTTC
>NA|TRBV2|TRBJ2-7|15|NA
CASSLLLQGSNEQYF
TGTGCCAGCAGCCTCCTTCTTCAGGGGTCCAACGAGCAGTACTTC
>once|TRBV6-1|TRBJ2-7|15|TRBD2
CASSSGLAGGYEQYF
TGTGCCAGCAGTTCAGGACTAGCGGGGGGCTACGAGCAGTACTTC
>NA|TRBV9|TRBJ2-1|15|TRBD2
CASSVEASGYNEQFF
TGTGCCAGCAGCGTAGAGGCTAGCGGCTACAATGAGCAGTTCTTC